A single sample is the source of the 26 T cell receptor beta chains below, sequenced in a study of blood T cell repertoires in COVID-19. TCRdb keeps only in-frame clones here, not all; method: immunoSEQ multiplex PCR. The sample lists some 290,000 clones, 90% occurring once. The sample taken for sequencing was peripheral blood. The receptors derive from a woman aged 40 to 49 with COVID-19, enrolled during active disease.

The chain couples TRBV7-2 to TRBJ2-2, with 11 bases aligning to TRBD2. With 3 bases clipped from V and 2 bases from J, the junction kept 5 bases outside the gene matches. This CDR3 region has 17 residues. Germline loops: CDR1 SGHTA, CDR2 FQGNSA. The CDR3 here is CASSFPSGGPNTGELFF. As DNA, the CDR3 is TGTGCCAGCAGCTTTCCTAGCGGGGGGCCTAACACCGGGGAGCTGTTTTTT.

This clone was detected only once. A read error may account for a junction end that differs from germline. The chain recombines TRBV11-2 with TRBJ1-1, with 7 bases fitting TRBD1. Germline CDR1 is SGHAT and CDR2 is FQNNGV. The CDR3 length is 14 residues. For the CDR3, the DNA is TGTGCCAGCAGCATAGACAGGGCGTCCGATGAAGCTTTCTTT. This encodes CASSIDRASDEAFF.

The CDR3 DNA is TGTGCCAGCAGTTTATGGCGGGGGGGCGGTACCGGGGAGCTGTTTTTT. Translating it yields CASSLWRGGGTGELFF. V is TRBV27 and J is TRBJ2-2; 9 nucleotides agree with TRBD2. The CDR3 has 16 amino acids. V lost 1 base to trimming and J lost 5 bases; unmatched junction nucleotides: 5. The germline V gene encodes CDR1 MNHEY and CDR2 SMNVEV (reference sequence).

This sequence joins TRBV27 and TRBJ2-3; 7 nucleotides agree with TRBD1. The CDR3 has 19 amino acids. V was pared by 0 bases and J by 2 bases, with 14 bases of the junction left unmatched. Germline V gene lookup returns CDR1 MNHEY and CDR2 SMNVEV (reference sequence). CDR3 DNA sequence: TGTGCCAGCAGTTTATCGAAATTCGACTGGGGACAGCTCACAGATACGCAGTATTTT. It codes for CASSLSKFDWGQLTDTQYF.

J is TRBJ2-3 and V is TRBV7-2; the D is unclear. The CDR3 contains 13 residues. The germline gives CDR1 SGHTA, CDR2 FQGNSA. With 1 base removed from V and 5 bases from J, the gap between germline ends came to 7 bases. The CDR3 protein is CASSLGVKDTQYF. CDR3 bases: TGTGCCAGCAGCTTAGGAGTAAAAGATACGCAGTATTTT.

The chain has TRBV28 and TRBJ2-3; D perhaps matches TRBD1 (6 bases). The V gene lost 6 bases and the J gene lost 1 base, with 14 bases spanning the gap. Germline V gives CDR1 MDHEN, CDR2 SYDVKM. The CDR3 sequence is 15 residues long. CDR3 sequence reads: CASRPQGKGTDTQYF. DNA of the CDR3: TGTGCCAGCAGGCCCCAGGGGAAGGGCACAGATACGCAGTATTTT.

The chain has TRBV5-5 and TRBJ1-3; weak D call: TRBD1 (5 bases). V was trimmed by 5 bases and J by 1 base, leaving 19 bases between them. The CDR3 consists of 17 residues. CDR1 SGHKS and CDR2 YYEKEE come from the germline V gene (reference sequence). The CDR3 region is CASRYLQTTVSGNTIYF. The CDR3 coding sequence is TGTGCCAGCAGATATCTCCAAACGACAGTTTCTGGAAACACCATATATTTT.

This clone occurred once. The V call is TRBV5-8, the J call TRBJ2-7; the D gene is possibly TRBD2 (6 bases). Per the germline V gene, CDR1 is SGHTS and CDR2 is YDEGEE. V shed 2 bases and J shed 4 bases, with 19 bases lying between them. The CDR3 has 16 residues. The DNA of the CDR3 is TGTGCCAGCAGCTTAGGTATGGCGGGGAAGGCTTACGAGCAGTACTTC. Protein product: CASSLGMAGKAYEQYF.

The rearrangement uses TRBV5-1 and TRBJ1-4, with 7 bases lining up with TRBD1. After removal of 4 bases from V and 4 bases from J, the junction contained 4 bases not matched to a gene. CDR3 length: 14 amino acids. The germline V gene encodes CDR1 SGHRS and CDR2 YFSETQ. The CDR3 here is CASSRTGDNEKLFF. In DNA form, the CDR3 reads TGCGCCAGCAGCAGAACAGGGGATAATGAAAAACTGTTTTTT. The full variable domain, rest sourced from reference TRBV5-1 and TRBJ1-4, is KAGVTQTPRYLIKTRGQQVTLSCSPISGHRSVSWYQQTPGQGLQFLFEYFSETQRNKGNFPGRFSGRQFSNSRSEMNVSTLELGDSALYLCASSRTGDNEKLFFGSGTQLSVL.

The gene calls are TRBV6-2 or TRBV6-3 and TRBJ1-1; D is unclear. The CDR3 runs to 12 residues. V dropped 2 bases and J dropped 9 bases, with 10 bases sitting between them. Germline loops: CDR1 MNHEY, CDR2 SVGEGT. CDR3 in DNA: TGTGCCAGCAGTTACCGGGAGGGTAAAGCTTTCTTT. It codes for CASSYREGKAFF.

V gene TRBV19 combines with J gene TRBJ1-1; possibly TRBD1 for D (6 bases). V shed 5 bases and J shed 3 bases, with 13 bases lying between them. This CDR3 is 14 amino acids long. Germline V gene lookup returns CDR1 LNHDA and CDR2 SQIVND (reference sequence). This CDR3 is CASSATGSDTEAFF. The CDR3, as DNA: TGTGCCAGTAGTGCCACAGGGTCGGACACTGAAGCTTTCTTT.

This sequence joins TRBV9 and TRBJ2-7, with no clear D. Germline V lookup: CDR1 SGDLS, CDR2 YYNGEE. V was pared by 0 bases and J by 6 bases, with 7 bases between. CDR3 length: 12 amino acids. This chain's CDR3 is CASSVGQSEQYF. The CDR3 DNA reads TGTGCCAGCAGCGTAGGGCAATCCGAGCAGTACTTC. The variable domain in full, with the rest retrieved from reference TRBV9 and TRBJ2-7, is DSGVTQTPKHLITATGQRVTLRCSPRSGDLSVYWYQQSLDQGLQFLIQYYNGEERAKGNILERFSAQQFPDLHSELNLSSLELGDSALYFCASSVGQSEQYFGPGTRLTVT.

CDR3 amino acids: CASSPDSIQETQYF. CDR3 coding DNA: TGTGCCAGCAGCCCGGACAGTATTCAAGAGACCCAGTACTTC. J is TRBJ2-5 and V is TRBV5-4; TRBD1 might be the D (6 bases). Germline values: CDR1 SGHNT, CDR2 YYREEE (reference sequence). The CDR3 has 14 residues. The ends were cut back, 4 bases at V and 2 bases at J, with 12 bases in the middle.

CDR3 sequence: CATSSGSRVWYGYTF. As DNA, the CDR3 is TGTGCCACCAGCAGTGGTTCCAGGGTATGGTATGGCTACACCTTC. The rearrangement joins TRBV15 to TRBJ1-2; a weak D match, TRBD1 (5 bases). Looked up from germline, CDR1 is LNHNV and CDR2 is YYDKDF (reference sequence). V lost 3 bases and J lost 5, with 16 bases in between. The CDR3 spans 15 residues.

The chain is built from TRBV7-6 and TRBJ2-2; TRBD1 matches 9 bases. V shed 0 bases and J 7 bases; nucleotides not matched to a gene: 9. The germline V gene has CDR1 SGHVS and CDR2 FNYEAQ. This CDR3 comprises 17 residues. The CDR3 spells CASSLAHGTGTGGELFF. CDR3 coding DNA: TGTGCCAGCAGCTTAGCGCACGGGACAGGGACGGGCGGGGAGCTGTTTTTT.

The rearrangement joins TRBV5-4 to TRBJ1-2, with a weak D call TRBD1 (6 bases). The germline V gene has CDR1 SGHNT and CDR2 YYREEE (reference sequence). The CDR3 is made up of 13 amino acids. The ends were cut back, 4 bases at V and 3 bases at J, with 10 bases in the middle. The CDR3: CASSRPGDYGYTF. The CDR3 nucleotides are TGTGCCAGCAGCAGGCCAGGGGACTATGGCTACACCTTC.

The chain combines TRBV5-4 with TRBJ2-7; 7 positions agree with TRBD1. V shed 0 bases, J shed 5 bases, and the junction held 5 bases outside the gene matches. The CDR3 extends over 14 amino acids. The germline V gene has CDR1 SGHNT and CDR2 YYREEE (reference sequence). The CDR3 DNA follows: TGTGCCAGCAGCTTGGCCAGGGGGTTCGACGAGCAGTACTTC. It codes for CASSLARGFDEQYF.

The V call is TRBV6-6, the J call TRBJ1-5; no clear D gene. This CDR3 contains 15 residues. Trimming shortened V by 7 bases and J by 3 bases, and 16 bases separated the two germline ends. Germline CDR1 MNHNY, CDR2 SVGAGI (reference sequence). This CDR3 reads CASTPETRVNQPQHF. For the CDR3, the DNA is TGTGCCAGCACCCCAGAGACCCGGGTCAATCAGCCCCAGCATTTT.

The J gene is TRBJ2-7, the V gene TRBV5-6; no definite D call. V was cut by 0 bases and J by 2 bases, with 15 bases left in between. The CDR3 runs to 16 residues. The germline CDR1 and CDR2 sequences are SGHDT and YYEEEE. The DNA of the CDR3 is TGTGCCAGCAGCTTGGCATCGGGTACACTTACCTACGAGCAGTACTTC. Its translation is CASSLASGTLTYEQYF.

The gene calls are TRBV2 and TRBJ1-4; 7 bases line up with TRBD1. The CDR3 sequence is 13 residues long. V trimming: 8 bases; J trimming: 8 bases; junction bases outside the gene matches: 8. Germline CDR1 SNHLY, CDR2 FYNNEI. The CDR3 region is CASLGGQLEKLFF. The DNA for the CDR3 is TGTGCCAGCCTGGGGGGACAGCTCGAAAAACTGTTTTTT.

The V gene is TRBV6-2 or TRBV6-3, the J gene TRBJ2-2, with TRBD2 matching over 11 bases. The germline V gene encodes CDR1 MNHEY and CDR2 SVGEGT. The J segment lost 1 base and the V segment lost 1 base, leaving 2 bases of the junction unmatched. This CDR3 contains 17 residues. The DNA for the CDR3 is TGTGCCAGCAGTTACTTGGGGACTAGCGGGAACACCGGGGAGCTGTTTTTT. It encodes CASSYLGTSGNTGELFF.

The chain couples TRBV5-8 to TRBJ1-1; tentative D call: TRBD1 (5 bases). Germline V CDR1 and CDR2: SGHTS, YDEGEE. The CDR3 consists of 16 residues. V lost 0 bases, J lost 0 bases, and 12 bases lay in between. CDR3 sequence (DNA): TGTGCCAGCAGCTTGGATTGGGGGACTTTGAACACTGAAGCTTTCTTT. This gives the protein CASSLDWGTLNTEAFF.

Concerning this clone itself: The same CDR3 arises from other DNA sequences in this sample as well. V is TRBV7-2 and J is TRBJ1-1; TRBD1 matches 9 bases. Per the germline V gene, CDR1 is SGHTA and CDR2 is FQGNSA. V trimming: 5 bases; J trimming: 2 bases; junction bases outside the gene matches: 6. This CDR3 has 15 amino acids. CDR3 in amino acids: CASSPNRGRNTEAFF. CDR3 nucleotides: TGTGCCAGCAGCCCTAACAGGGGGCGAAACACTGAAGCTTTCTTT. The full variable domain, with the rest looked up from reference TRBV7-2 and TRBJ1-1, is GAGVSQSPSNKVTEKGKDVELRCDPISGHTALYWYRQSLGQGLEFLIYFQGNSAPDKSGLPSDRFSAERTGGSVSTLTIQRTQQEDSAVYLCASSPNRGRNTEAFFGQGTRLTVV.

This clone has only one observation. The chain employs TRBV28 and TRBJ2-1; 8 bases match TRBD2. CDR1 is MDHEN, CDR2 SYDVKM, per germline. After removal of 6 bases from V and 0 bases from J, the junction contained 4 bases not matched to a gene. This CDR3 region has 15 residues. Written as DNA, the CDR3 is TGTGCCAGCAGGCGAACTAGCGGCTCCTACAATGAGCAGTTCTTC. Translation gives CASRRTSGSYNEQFF.

J is TRBJ1-2 and V is TRBV28; D not resolved. This CDR3 comprises 11 residues. Germline CDR1 MDHEN, CDR2 SYDVKM. Trimming stripped 3 bases from V and 8 bases from J, with 7 bases between. Here the CDR3 reads CASSFNWGYTF. The DNA of the CDR3 is TGTGCCAGCAGTTTTAACTGGGGCTACACCTTC.

J is TRBJ2-6 and V is TRBV11-3, with D tentatively TRBD1 (5 bases). The CDR3 contains 14 residues. Trimming took 0 bases from V and 8 from J, leaving 8 bases between them. The germline V gene has CDR1 SGHNT and CDR2 YENEEA. The CDR3 sequence is CASSLDYRTNVLTF. The CDR3 nucleotides read TGTGCCAGCAGCTTAGATTACAGGACCAACGTCCTGACTTTC.